By share, the clone carrying this TCR beta chain ranks as medium-sized (0.01 to 0.1%). The antigen is unknown. This sample was included in a study of cytotoxic CD8 clonotypes in ibrutinib-treated CLL. Whole-study context: Enrolment comprised roughly 11 relapsed/refractory and over 14 treatment-naive patients; fewer than 18 were IGHV unmutated. Response samples were taken after a median about eleven months of treatment, range 6 to 36. Notes on the study in general: Clonality went up at the time of ibrutinib response, stayed stable in sustained remission, and later dropped back toward its baseline level at progression. Under therapy, public clonotypes either contracted or stayed stable, and they were uncommon.

Germline V gene sequence: CDR1 LGHNA, CDR2 YNFKEQ. V gave up 1 base and J gave up 4 bases, with 10 bases separating them. This CDR3 spans 14 amino acids. TCRdb keeps only in-frame clones here, not all; method: immunoSEQ multiplex PCR. The data hold fewer than 35,000 clones, with around 52% observed a single time. The specimen comprised PBMCs, sampled before ibrutinib treatment. This clonotype originated in a human donor with chronic lymphocytic leukemia. This chain joins TRBV4-2 and TRBJ1-2, with D unclear. The CDR3 nucleotides read TGTGCCAGCAGCCAAGCCCCACAGCTCTATGGCTACACCTTC. Protein: CASSQAPQLYGYTF.